This paragraph reports one T cell receptor (beta chain). The CDR3 spans 16 residues. The germline V gene encodes CDR1 MNHNS and CDR2 SASEGT. V was clipped by 1 base and J by 2 bases; unmatched bases: 5. As processed by the authors: It was from reference gene primer amplification that nucleated cell counts were estimated. Profiling relied on immunoSEQ multiplex PCR, and the TCRdb table lists in-frame clones only, not all of them. The D gene and trimming were derived from the DNA, and the V and J assignments and clone size from that table. The repertoire holds approximately 100,000 clones, with 92% as singletons. The source of the sample is a study of blood T cell repertoires in COVID-19. In the study overall: Donors in the United States, Italy and Spain gave samples during acute or convalescent COVID-19. T cells, B-cell-depleted T cells, or PBMCs provided the cDNA or gDNA that served as material.

The gene calls are TRBV6-1 and TRBJ2-1, with TRBD1 matching 7 bases. The sequence came from a man aged 50-59 years with active COVID-19. What was sequenced was peripheral blood. The CDR3 spells CASSEVMTGPYNEQFF. CDR3 DNA: TGTGCCAGCAGTGAAGTAATGACAGGGCCCTACAATGAGCAGTTCTTC.